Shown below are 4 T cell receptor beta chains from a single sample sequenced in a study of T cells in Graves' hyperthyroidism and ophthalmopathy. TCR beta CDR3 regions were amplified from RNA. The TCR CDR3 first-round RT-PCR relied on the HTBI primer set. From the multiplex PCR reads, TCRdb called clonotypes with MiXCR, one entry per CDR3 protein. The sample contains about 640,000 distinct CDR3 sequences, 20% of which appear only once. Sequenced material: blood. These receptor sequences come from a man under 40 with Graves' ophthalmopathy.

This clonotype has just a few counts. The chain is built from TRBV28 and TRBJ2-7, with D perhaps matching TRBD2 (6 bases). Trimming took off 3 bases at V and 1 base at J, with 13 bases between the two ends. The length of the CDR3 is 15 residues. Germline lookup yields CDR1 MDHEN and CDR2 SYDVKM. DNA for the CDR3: TGTGCCAGCAGTTTTTCTGTAGCGGCGTCCTACGAGCAGTACTTC. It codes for CASSFSVAASYEQYF.

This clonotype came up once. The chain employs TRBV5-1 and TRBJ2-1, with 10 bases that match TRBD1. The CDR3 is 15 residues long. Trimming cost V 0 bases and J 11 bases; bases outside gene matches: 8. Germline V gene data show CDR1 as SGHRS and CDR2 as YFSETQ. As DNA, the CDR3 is TGCGCCAGCAGCTTGGTTTCGGGACAGGGGCCCCAGCAGTTCTTC. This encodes CASSLVSGQGPQQFF.

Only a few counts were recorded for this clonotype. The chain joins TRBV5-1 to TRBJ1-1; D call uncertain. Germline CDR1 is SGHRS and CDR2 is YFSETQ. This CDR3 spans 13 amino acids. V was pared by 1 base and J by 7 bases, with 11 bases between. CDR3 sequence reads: CASSLMDGVEAFF. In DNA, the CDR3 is TGCGCCAGCAGCTTGATGGACGGGGTTGAAGCTTTCTTT.

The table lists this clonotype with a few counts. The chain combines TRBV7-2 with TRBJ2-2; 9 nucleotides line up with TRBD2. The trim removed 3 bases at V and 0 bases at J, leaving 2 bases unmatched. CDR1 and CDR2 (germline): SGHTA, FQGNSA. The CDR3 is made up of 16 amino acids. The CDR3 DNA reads TGTGCCAGCAGCTTGAGCGGGGGGTCGAACACCGGGGAGCTGTTTTTT. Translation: CASSLSGGSNTGELFF. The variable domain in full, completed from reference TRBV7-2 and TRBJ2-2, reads GAGVSQSPSNKVTEKGKDVELRCDPISGHTALYWYRQSLGQGLEFLIYFQGNSAPDKSGLPSDRFSAERTGGSVSTLTIQRTQQEDSAVYLCASSLSGGSNTGELFFGEGSRLTVL.